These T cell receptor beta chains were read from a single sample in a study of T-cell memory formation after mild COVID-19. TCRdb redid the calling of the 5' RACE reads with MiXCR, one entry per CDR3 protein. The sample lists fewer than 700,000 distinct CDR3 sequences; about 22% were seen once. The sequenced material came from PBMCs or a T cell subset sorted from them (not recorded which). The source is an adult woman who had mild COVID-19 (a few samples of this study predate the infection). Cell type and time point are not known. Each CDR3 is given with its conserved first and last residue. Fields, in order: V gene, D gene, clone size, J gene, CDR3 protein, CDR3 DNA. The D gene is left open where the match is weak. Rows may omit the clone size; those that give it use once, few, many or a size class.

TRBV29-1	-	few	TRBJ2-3	CSVTGADTQYF	TGCAGCGTTACCGGGGCAGATACGCAGTATTTT
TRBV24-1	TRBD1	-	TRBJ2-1	CATSDGRTGRLF	TGTGCCACCAGTGATGGGCGGACAGGAAGGCTCTTC
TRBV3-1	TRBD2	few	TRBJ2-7	CASNPAGAAYEQYF	TGTGCCAGCAACCCAGCGGGGGCGGCCTACGAGCAGTACTTC
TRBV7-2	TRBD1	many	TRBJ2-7	CASSFGQAYEQYF	TGTGCCAGCAGCTTCGGACAGGCCTACGAGCAGTACTTC
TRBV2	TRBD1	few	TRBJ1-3	CASSRDSGNTIYF	TGTGCCAGCAGTCGGGACAGCGGAAACACCATATATTTT
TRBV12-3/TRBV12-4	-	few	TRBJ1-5	CASSLAHTTQHF	TGTGCCAGCAGTTTAGCTCATACGACCCAGCATTTT
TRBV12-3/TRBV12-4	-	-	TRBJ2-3	CASCKGTDTQYF	TGTGCCAGCTGTAAGGGCACAGATACGCAGTATTTT
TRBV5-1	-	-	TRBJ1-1	CASTGGLGSETEAFF	TGCGCCAGCACCGGTGGTCTAGGTTCCGAAACTGAAGCTTTCTTT
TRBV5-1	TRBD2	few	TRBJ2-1	CASSLAPTSGGANEQFF	TGCGCCAGCAGCTTGGCCCCGACTAGCGGGGGGGCAAATGAGCAGTTCTTC
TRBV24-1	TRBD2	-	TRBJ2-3	CATSESSGITDTQYF	TGTGCCACCAGTGAATCTAGCGGGATCACAGATACGCAGTATTTT
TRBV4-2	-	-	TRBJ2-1	CASSQDAGRVSYNEQFF	TGTGCCAGCAGCCAAGATGCAGGCAGGGTCTCCTACAATGAGCAGTTCTTC
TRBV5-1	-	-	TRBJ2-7	CASSLGHPSEQYF	TGCGCCAGCAGCTTGGGACACCCGTCCGAGCAGTACTTC
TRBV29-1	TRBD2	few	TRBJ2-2	CSVGAGVGELFF	TGCAGCGTTGGAGCGGGGGTCGGGGAGCTGTTTTTT
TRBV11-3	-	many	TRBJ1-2	CASSSDGNNYGYTF	TGTGCCAGCAGCTCAGACGGAAATAACTATGGCTACACCTTC
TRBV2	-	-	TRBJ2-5	CASSGRGTAQVTQYF	TGTGCCAGCAGTGGCCGCGGGACAGCCCAGGTGACCCAGTACTTC
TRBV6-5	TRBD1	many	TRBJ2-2	CASSTGTGASGELFF	TGTGCCAGCAGCACCGGGACAGGGGCGTCCGGGGAGCTGTTTTTT
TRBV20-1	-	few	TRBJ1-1	CSASLESGFMNTEAFF	TGCAGTGCTAGTCTGGAAAGCGGATTTATGAACACTGAAGCTTTCTTT
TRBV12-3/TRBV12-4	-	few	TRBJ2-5	CASSFWQGEETQYF	TGTGCCAGCAGTTTTTGGCAGGGCGAAGAGACCCAGTACTTC
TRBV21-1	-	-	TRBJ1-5	CASSKDPTGQHQPQHF	TGTGCCAGCAGCAAAGACCCGACAGGGCAGCATCAGCCCCAGCATTTT
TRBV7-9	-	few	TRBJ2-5	CASSLGQIEETQYF	TGTGCCAGCAGCTTAGGGCAGATAGAAGAGACCCAGTACTTC
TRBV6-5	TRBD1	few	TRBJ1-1	CASINRGAEAFF	TGTGCCAGCATCAACAGGGGTGCGGAAGCTTTCTTT
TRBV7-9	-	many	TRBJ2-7	CASSLGTAYEQYF	TGTGCCAGCAGCTTAGGGACGGCCTACGAGCAGTACTTC
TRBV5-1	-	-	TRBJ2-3	CASSLAGWGTDTQYF	TGCGCCAGCAGCTTGGCAGGGTGGGGCACAGATACGCAGTATTTT
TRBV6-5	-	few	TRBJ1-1	CASRKTTGPNTEAFF	TGTGCCAGCAGGAAAACTACAGGGCCGAACACTGAAGCTTTCTTT
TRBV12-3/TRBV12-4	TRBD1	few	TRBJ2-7	CASSQKGGGQGAEEQYF	TGTGCCAGCAGTCAGAAAGGGGGCGGACAGGGTGCAGAAGAGCAGTACTTC
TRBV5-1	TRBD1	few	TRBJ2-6	CASSLDRGSGANVLTF	TGCGCCAGCAGCTTGGACAGGGGAAGTGGGGCCAACGTCCTGACTTTC
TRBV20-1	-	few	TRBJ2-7	CSARNASYEQYF	TGCAGTGCCCGAAACGCCAGCTACGAGCAGTACTTC
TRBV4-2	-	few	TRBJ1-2	CASSQIDRIEGGYTF	TGTGCCAGCAGCCAGATAGACAGGATCGAGGGTGGCTACACCTTC
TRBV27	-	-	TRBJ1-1	CASSLANKNTEAFF	TGTGCCAGCAGTTTGGCAAACAAGAACACTGAAGCTTTCTTT
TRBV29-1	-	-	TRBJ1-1	CSVEYGASTSAFF	TGCAGCGTTGAATATGGGGCCTCTACGTCGGCTTTCTTT
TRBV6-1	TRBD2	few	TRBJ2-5	CATLPRGGAETQYF	TGTGCCACCTTACCTCGGGGGGGGGCAGAGACCCAGTACTTC
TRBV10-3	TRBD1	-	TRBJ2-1	CAISRTGWTDNEQFF	TGTGCCATCAGTCGGACAGGGTGGACTGACAATGAGCAGTTCTTC
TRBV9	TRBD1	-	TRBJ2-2	CASSVEGQGVTGELFF	TGTGCCAGCAGCGTAGAAGGACAGGGAGTCACCGGGGAGCTGTTTTTT
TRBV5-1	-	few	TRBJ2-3	CASSFLGITDTQYF	TGCGCCAGCAGCTTCCTTGGGATCACAGATACGCAGTATTTT
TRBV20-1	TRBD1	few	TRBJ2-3	CSAHGQGRMDTQYF	TGCAGTGCACACGGACAGGGTAGAATGGATACGCAGTATTTT
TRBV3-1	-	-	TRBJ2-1	CASSQSELPRGEQFF	TGTGCCAGCAGCCAATCTGAACTACCACGAGGTGAGCAGTTCTTC
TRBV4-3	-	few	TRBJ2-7	CASSQEGSSSYEQYF	TGCGCCAGCAGCCAAGAGGGTTCGAGCTCCTACGAGCAGTACTTC
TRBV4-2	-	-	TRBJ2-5	CASSQGRGAGETQYF	TGTGCCAGCAGCCAAGGACGGGGGGCCGGGGAGACCCAGTACTTC
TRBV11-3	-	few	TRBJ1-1	CASRGWGGTTEAFF	TGTGCCAGCAGGGGATGGGGGGGTACCACTGAAGCTTTCTTT
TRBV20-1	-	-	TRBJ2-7	CSASDGPYEQYF	TGCAGTGCTAGTGACGGCCCCTACGAGCAGTACTTC
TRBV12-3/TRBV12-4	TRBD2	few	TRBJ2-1	CASSPRTDYSGTSGNEQFF	TGTGCCAGCAGCCCTAGGACAGATTATTCCGGGACTAGCGGCAATGAGCAGTTCTTC
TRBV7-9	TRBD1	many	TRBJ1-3	CASSQGQGGGNTIYF	TGTGCCAGCAGCCAGGGACAGGGTGGCGGAAACACCATATATTTT
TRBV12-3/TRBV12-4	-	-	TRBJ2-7	CASSLDGPAYEQYF	TGTGCCAGCAGTTTAGACGGGCCAGCCTACGAGCAGTACTTC
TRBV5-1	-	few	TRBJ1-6	CASSLARGTYNSPLHF	TGCGCCAGCAGCTTGGCTAGGGGAACCTATAATTCACCCCTCCACTTT
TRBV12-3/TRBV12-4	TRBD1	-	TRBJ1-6	CASIRTGNSPLHF	TGTGCCAGCATTAGGACAGGGAATTCACCCCTCCACTTT
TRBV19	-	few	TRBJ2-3	CASSIWATDTQYF	TGTGCCAGTAGTATTTGGGCCACAGATACGCAGTATTTT
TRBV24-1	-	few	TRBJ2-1	CATSDQTRLSYNEQFF	TGTGCCACCAGTGACCAAACTAGGCTATCCTACAATGAGCAGTTCTTC
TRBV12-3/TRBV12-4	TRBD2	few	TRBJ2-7	CASSQGLVSDEQYF	TGTGCCAGCAGTCAGGGACTAGTGTCGGACGAGCAGTACTTC
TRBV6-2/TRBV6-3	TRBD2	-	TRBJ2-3	CASSYSRISGRTSESTDTQYF	TGTGCCAGCAGTTACTCGAGGATTAGCGGGAGGACCTCCGAATCCACAGATACGCAGTATTTT
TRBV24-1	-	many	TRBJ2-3	CATSDLKFAGVDTQYF	TGTGCCACCAGTGATTTGAAGTTTGCAGGGGTAGATACGCAGTATTTT
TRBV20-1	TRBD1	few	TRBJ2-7	CSAPARWGQGGAYEQYF	TGCAGTGCTCCAGCTAGGTGGGGACAGGGGGGTGCCTACGAGCAGTACTTC
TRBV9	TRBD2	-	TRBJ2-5	CASSVELAGRGETQYF	TGTGCCAGCAGCGTAGAACTAGCGGGACGGGGCGAGACCCAGTACTTC
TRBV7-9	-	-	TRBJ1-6	CAATGQSSYNSPLHF	TGTGCCGCAACAGGACAGAGTTCCTATAATTCACCCCTCCACTTT